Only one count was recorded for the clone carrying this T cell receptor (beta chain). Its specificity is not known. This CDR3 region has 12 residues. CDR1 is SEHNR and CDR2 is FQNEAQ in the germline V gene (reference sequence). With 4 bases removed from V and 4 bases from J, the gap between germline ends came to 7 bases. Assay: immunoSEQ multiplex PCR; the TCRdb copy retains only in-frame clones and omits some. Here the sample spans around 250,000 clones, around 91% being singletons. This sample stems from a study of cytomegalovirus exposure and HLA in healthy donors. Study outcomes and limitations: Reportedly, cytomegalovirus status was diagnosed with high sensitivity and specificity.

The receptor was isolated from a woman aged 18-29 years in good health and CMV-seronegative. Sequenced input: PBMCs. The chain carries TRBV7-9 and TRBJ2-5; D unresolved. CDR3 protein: CASSYGSETQYF. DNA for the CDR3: TGTGCCAGCAGCTACGGGTCAGAGACCCAGTACTTC.